This entry describes one T cell receptor beta chain. The antigen remains undetermined. This entry is derived from a study of T cells in localized non-small cell lung cancer. The study, taken as a whole, reports: Of the tissues analyzed, uninvolved adjacent lung showed maximal T cell clonality, greater than tumor. Out of the top 100 tumor clones, a median about 57 were seen in adjacent lung.

This table comes from immunoSEQ multiplex PCR, and its TCRdb copy is limited to in-frame clones, with some not included. Of fewer than 90,000 clones listed, 80% to 90% are singletons. This clonotype was obtained from a man between 40 and 70 years old with stage I lung adenocarcinoma. The sample here was peripheral blood, taken before any cancer treatment.

CDR3 residues: CASSVVGRGDNQPQHF. The CDR3 nucleotides read TGTGCCAGCAGCGTCGTTGGCAGGGGAGACAATCAGCCCCAGCATTTT. J is TRBJ1-5 and V is TRBV28; the D gene is possibly TRBD1 (6 bases). V dropped 6 bases and J dropped 3 bases, with 18 bases sitting between them. Per germline, CDR1 MDHEN and CDR2 SYDVKM. CDR3 length: 16 amino acids.